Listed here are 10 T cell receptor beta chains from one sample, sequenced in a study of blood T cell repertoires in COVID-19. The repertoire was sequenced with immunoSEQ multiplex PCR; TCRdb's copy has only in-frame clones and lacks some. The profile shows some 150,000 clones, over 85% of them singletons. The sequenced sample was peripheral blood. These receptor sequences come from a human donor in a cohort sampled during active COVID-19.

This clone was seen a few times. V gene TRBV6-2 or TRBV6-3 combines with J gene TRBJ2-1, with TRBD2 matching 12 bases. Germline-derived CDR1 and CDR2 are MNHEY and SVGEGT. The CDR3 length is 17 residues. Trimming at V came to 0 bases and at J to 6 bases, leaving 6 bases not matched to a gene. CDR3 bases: TGTGCCAGCAGTTACTCAGCGACTAGCGGGGGCCCCAATGAGCAGTTCTTC. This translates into CASSYSATSGGPNEQFF.

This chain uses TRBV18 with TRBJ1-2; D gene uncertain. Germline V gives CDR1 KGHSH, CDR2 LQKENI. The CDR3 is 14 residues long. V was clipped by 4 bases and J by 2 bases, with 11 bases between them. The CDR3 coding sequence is TGTGCCAGCTCACAGAGTCGTAGAAACTATGGCTACACCTTC. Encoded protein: CASSQSRRNYGYTF.

CDR3 coding DNA: TGTGCCAGCAGCTTCAACACAGGAGATACGCAGTATTTT. It encodes CASSFNTGDTQYF. The V gene is TRBV11-2, the J gene TRBJ2-3; possible D gene TRBD1, 5 bases. V was shortened by 3 bases and J by 5 bases, with 9 bases between the two germline ends. The CDR3 loop spans 13 amino acids. Per the germline V gene, CDR1 is SGHAT and CDR2 is FQNNGV.

CDR3 loop: CASSEGKTGIAGELFF. CDR3 DNA sequence: TGTGCCAGCAGCGAGGGCAAAACAGGGATTGCCGGGGAGCTGTTTTTT. The rearrangement joins TRBV5-4 to TRBJ2-2, with TRBD1 as a possible D gene (6 bases). The CDR3 length is 16 residues. Germline lookup yields CDR1 SGHNT and CDR2 YYREEE (reference sequence). The ends were cut back, 4 bases at V and 6 bases at J, with 19 bases in the middle.

CDR3 nucleotides: TGTGCCAGCAGCTACGGAGGGGGCTTGGCAGATACGCAGTATTTT. It translates to CASSYGGGLADTQYF. V is TRBV7-6 and J is TRBJ2-3; tentatively, D is TRBD1 (7 bases). CDR3 length: 15 amino acids. The germline V and J ends were trimmed by 4 bases and 4 bases, with 15 bases remaining between them. CDR1 and CDR2 from the germline V gene are SGHVS and FNYEAQ.

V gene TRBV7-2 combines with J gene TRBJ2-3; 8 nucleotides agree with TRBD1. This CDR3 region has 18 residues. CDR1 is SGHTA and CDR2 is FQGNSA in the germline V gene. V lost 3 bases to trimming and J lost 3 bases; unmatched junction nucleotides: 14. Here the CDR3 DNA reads TGTGCCAGCAGCTTCAGAGTGCAGCGGACAGGGCTAACAGATACGCAGTATTTT. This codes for CASSFRVQRTGLTDTQYF.

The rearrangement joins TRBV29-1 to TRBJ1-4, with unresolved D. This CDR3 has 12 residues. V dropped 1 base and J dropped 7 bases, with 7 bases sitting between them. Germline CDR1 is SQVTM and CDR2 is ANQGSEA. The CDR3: CSVEGAGEKLFF. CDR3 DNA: TGCAGCGTTGAAGGGGCGGGTGAAAAACTGTTTTTT.

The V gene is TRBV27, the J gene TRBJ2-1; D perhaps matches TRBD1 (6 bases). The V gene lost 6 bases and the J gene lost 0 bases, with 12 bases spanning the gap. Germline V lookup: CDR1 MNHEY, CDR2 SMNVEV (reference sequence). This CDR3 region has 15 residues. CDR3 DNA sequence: TGTGCCAGCAGCCTAGGACAGCTCTCCTACAATGAGCAGTTCTTC. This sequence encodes CASSLGQLSYNEQFF.

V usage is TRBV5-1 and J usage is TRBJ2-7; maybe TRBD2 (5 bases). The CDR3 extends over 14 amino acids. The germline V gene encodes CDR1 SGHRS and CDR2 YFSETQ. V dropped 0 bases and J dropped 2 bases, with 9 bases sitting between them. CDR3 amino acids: CASSLAPAAYEQYF. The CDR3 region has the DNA TGCGCCAGCAGCTTGGCCCCAGCGGCCTACGAGCAGTACTTC. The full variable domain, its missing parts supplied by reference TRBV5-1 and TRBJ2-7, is KAGVTQTPRYLIKTRGQQVTLSCSPISGHRSVSWYQQTPGQGLQFLFEYFSETQRNKGNFPGRFSGRQFSNSRSEMNVSTLELGDSALYLCASSLAPAAYEQYFGPGTRLTVT.

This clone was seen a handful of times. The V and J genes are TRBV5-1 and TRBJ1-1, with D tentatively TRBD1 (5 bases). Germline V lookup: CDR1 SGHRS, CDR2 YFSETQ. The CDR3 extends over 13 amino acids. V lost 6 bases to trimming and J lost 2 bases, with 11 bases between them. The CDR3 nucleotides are TGCGCCAGCACATTAGGGGTAAACACTGAAGCTTTCTTT. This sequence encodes CASTLGVNTEAFF.